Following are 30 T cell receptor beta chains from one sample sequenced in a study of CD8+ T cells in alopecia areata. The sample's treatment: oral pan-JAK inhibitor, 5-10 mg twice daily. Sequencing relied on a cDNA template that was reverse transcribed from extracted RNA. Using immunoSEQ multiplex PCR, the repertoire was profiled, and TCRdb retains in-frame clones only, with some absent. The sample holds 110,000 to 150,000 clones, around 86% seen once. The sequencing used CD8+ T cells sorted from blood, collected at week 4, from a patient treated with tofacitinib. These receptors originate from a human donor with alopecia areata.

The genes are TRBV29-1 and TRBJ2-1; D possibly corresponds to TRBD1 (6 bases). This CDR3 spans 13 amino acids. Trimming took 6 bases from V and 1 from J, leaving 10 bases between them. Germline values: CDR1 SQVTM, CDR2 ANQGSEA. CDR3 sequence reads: CSVLRGSYNEQFF. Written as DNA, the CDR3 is TGCAGCGTCCTCAGGGGTTCCTACAATGAGCAGTTCTTC.

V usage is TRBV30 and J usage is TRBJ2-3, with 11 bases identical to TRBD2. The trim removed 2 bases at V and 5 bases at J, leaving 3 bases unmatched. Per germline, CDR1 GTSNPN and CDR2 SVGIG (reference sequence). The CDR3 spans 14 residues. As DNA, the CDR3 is TGTGCCTGGAGTTTAACTAGCGGGAGAGATACGCAGTATTTT. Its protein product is CAWSLTSGRDTQYF.

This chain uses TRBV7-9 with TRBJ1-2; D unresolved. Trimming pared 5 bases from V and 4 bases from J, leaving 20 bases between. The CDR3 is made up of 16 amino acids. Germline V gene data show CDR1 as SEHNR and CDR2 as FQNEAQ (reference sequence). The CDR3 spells CASSKEDLWGIYGYTF. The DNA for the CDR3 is TGTGCCAGCAGCAAAGAGGACCTGTGGGGAATCTATGGCTACACCTTC.

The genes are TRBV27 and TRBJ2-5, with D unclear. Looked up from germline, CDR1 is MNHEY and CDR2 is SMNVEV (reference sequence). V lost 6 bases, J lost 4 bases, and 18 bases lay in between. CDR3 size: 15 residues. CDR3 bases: TGTGCCAGCAGCGTAGACAAAACGGCGGCAGAGACCCAGTACTTC. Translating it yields CASSVDKTAAETQYF.

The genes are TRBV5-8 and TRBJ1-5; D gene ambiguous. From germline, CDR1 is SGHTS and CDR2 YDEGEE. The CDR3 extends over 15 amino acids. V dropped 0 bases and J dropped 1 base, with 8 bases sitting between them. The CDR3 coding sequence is TGTGCCAGCAGCTTGGAAAGGGCAAGCAATCAGCCCCAGCATTTT. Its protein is CASSLERASNQPQHF.

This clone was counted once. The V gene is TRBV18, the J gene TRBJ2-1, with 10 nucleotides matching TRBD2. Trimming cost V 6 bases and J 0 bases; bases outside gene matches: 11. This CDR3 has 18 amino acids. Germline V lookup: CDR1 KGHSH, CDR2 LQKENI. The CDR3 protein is CASSGTSEPRSSYNEQFF. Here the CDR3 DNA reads TGTGCCAGCTCCGGGACTAGCGAACCAAGGAGCTCCTACAATGAGCAGTTCTTC.

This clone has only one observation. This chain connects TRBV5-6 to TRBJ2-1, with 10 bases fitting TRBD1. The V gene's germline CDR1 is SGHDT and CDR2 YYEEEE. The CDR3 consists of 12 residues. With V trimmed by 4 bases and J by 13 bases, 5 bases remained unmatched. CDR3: CASSPGTGDQFF. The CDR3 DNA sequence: TGTGCCAGCAGCCCAGGGACAGGGGATCAGTTCTTC.

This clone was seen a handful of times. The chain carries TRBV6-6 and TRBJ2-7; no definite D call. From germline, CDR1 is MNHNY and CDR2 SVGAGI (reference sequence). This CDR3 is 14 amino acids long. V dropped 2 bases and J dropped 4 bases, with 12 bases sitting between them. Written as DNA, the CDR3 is TGTGCCAGCAGTTACGCCGAGTCTAAGTACGAGCAGTACTTC. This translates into CASSYAESKYEQYF.

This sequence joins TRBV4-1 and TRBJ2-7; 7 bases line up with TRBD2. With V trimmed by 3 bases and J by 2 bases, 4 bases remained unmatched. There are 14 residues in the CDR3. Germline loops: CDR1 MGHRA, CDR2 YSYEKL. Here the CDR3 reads CASSQASGPYEQYF. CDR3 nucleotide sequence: TGCGCCAGCAGCCAGGCTAGCGGACCCTACGAGCAGTACTTC.

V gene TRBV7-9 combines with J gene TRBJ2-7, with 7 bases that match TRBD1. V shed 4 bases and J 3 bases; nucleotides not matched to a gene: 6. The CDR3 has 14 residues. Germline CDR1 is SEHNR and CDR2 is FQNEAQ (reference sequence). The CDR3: CASSSTGDSYEQYF. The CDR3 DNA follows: TGTGCCAGCAGCTCCACAGGGGATAGCTACGAGCAGTACTTC.

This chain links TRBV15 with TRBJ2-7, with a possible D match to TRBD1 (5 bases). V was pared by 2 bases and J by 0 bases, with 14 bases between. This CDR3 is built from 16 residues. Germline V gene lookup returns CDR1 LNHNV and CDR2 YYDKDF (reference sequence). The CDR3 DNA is TGTGCCACCAGCAGAATCGAGACAGCCAGCTCCTACGAGCAGTACTTC. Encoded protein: CATSRIETASSYEQYF.

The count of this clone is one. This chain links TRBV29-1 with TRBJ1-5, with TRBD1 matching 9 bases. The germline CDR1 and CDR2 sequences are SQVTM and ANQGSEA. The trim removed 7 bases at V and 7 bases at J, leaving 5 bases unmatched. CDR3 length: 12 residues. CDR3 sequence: CSAGTGRQPQHF. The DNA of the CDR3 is TGCAGCGCTGGGACAGGGAGGCAGCCCCAGCATTTT.

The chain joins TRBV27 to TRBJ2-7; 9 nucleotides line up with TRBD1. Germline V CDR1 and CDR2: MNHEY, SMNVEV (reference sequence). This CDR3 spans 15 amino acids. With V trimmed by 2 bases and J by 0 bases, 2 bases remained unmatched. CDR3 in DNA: TGTGCCAGCAGTTTAAGGACAGGGGCCTCCTACGAGCAGTACTTC. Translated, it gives CASSLRTGASYEQYF.

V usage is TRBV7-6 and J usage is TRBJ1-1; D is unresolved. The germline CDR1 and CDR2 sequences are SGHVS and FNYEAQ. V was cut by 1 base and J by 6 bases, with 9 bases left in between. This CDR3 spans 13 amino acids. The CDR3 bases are TGTGCCAGCAGCTTAGAGAGCACCTCTGAAGCTTTCTTT. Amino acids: CASSLESTSEAFF.

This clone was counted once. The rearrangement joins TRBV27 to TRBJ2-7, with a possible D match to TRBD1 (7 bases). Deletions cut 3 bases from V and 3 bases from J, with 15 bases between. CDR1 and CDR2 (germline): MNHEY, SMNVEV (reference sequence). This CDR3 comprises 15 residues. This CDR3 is CASSLTQGTFYEQYF. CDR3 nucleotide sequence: TGTGCCAGCAGTTTGACACAGGGGACTTTCTACGAGCAGTACTTC.

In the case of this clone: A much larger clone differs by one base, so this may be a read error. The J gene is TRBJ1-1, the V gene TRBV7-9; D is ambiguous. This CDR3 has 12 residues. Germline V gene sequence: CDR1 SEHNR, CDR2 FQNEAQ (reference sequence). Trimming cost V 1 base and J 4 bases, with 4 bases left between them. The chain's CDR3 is CASSLGATEAFF. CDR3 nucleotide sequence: TGTGCCAGCAGCTTAGGGGCCACTGAAGCTTTCTTT.

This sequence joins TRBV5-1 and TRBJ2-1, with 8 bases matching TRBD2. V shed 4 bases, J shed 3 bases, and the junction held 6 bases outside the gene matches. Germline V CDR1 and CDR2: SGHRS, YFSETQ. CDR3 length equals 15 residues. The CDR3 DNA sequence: TGCGCCAGCAGCCTACTAGCGGACTTCTACAATGAGCAGTTCTTC. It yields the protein CASSLLADFYNEQFF.

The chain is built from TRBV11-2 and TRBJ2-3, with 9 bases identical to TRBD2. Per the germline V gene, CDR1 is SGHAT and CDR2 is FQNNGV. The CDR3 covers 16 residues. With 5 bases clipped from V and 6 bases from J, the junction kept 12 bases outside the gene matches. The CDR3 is CASSQIGREGPDTQYF. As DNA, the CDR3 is TGTGCCAGCAGCCAGATCGGGCGGGAGGGCCCCGATACGCAGTATTTT.

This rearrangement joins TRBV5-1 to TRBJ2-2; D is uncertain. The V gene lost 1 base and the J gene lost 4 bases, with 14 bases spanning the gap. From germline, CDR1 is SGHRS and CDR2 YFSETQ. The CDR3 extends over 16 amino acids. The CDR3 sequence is CASSLSWALATGELFF. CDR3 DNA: TGCGCCAGCAGCTTGAGTTGGGCCTTGGCCACCGGGGAGCTGTTTTTT.

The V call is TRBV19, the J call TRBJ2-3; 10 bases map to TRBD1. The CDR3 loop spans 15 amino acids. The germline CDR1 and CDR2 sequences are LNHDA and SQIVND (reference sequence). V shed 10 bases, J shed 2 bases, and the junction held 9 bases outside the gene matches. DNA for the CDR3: TGTGCCACCACACCGGGACAGGGGATCACAGATACGCAGTATTTT. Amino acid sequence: CATTPGQGITDTQYF.

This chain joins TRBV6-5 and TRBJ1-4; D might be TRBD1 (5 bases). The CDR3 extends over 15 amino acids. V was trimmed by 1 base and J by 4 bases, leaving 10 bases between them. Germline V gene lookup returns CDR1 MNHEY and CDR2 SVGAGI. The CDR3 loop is CASSYYGANNEKLFF. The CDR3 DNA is TGTGCCAGCAGTTACTACGGGGCTAATAATGAAAAACTGTTTTTT.

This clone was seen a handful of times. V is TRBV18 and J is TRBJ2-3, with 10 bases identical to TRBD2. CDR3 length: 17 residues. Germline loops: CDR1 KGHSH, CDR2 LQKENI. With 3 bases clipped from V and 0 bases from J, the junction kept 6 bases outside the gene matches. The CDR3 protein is CASSPELTSGSTDTQYF. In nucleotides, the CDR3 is TGTGCCAGCTCACCCGAACTGACTAGCGGGAGCACAGATACGCAGTATTTT. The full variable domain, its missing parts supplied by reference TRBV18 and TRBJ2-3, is NAGVMQNPRHLVRRRGQEARLRCSPMKGHSHVYWYRQLPEEGLKFMVYLQKENIIDESGMPKERFSAEFPKEGPSILRIQQVVRGDSAAYFCASSPELTSGSTDTQYFGPGTRLTVL.

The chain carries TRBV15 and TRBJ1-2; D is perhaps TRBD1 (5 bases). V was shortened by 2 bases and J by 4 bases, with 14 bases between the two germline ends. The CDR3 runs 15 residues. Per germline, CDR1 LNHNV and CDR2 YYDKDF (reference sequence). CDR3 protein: CATSRSERDRYGYTF. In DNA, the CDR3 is TGTGCCACCAGCAGATCCGAGCGGGACCGCTATGGCTACACCTTC.

The CDR3 here is CASSQVVAGLSSYEQYF. The CDR3 nucleotides read TGCGCCAGCAGCCAAGTTGTAGCGGGCCTGAGCTCCTACGAGCAGTACTTC. J is TRBJ2-7 and V is TRBV4-1, with 7 positions matching TRBD2. CDR3 length: 17 amino acids. The V and J ends lost 1 base and 0 bases, in that order; junction bases with no gene match: 9. The germline V gene encodes CDR1 MGHRA and CDR2 YSYEKL.

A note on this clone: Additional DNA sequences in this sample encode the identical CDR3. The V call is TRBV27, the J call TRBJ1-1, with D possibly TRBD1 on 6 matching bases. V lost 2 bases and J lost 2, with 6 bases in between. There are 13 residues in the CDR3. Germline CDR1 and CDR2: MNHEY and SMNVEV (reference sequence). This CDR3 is CASSLGGNTEAFF. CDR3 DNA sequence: TGTGCCAGCAGTTTAGGGGGCAACACTGAAGCTTTCTTT.

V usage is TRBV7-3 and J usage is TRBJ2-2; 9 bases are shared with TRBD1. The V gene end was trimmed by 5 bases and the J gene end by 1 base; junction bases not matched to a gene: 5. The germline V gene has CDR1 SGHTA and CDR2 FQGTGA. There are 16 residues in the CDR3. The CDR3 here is CASSPWTGENTGELFF. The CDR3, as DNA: TGTGCCAGCAGCCCTTGGACAGGGGAGAACACCGGGGAGCTGTTTTTT.

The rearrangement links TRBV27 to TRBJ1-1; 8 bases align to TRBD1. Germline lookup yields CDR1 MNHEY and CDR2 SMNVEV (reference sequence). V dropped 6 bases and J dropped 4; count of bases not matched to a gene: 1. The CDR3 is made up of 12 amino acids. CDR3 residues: CASSTGGTEAFF. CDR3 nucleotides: TGTGCCAGCAGCACAGGGGGCACTGAAGCTTTCTTT.

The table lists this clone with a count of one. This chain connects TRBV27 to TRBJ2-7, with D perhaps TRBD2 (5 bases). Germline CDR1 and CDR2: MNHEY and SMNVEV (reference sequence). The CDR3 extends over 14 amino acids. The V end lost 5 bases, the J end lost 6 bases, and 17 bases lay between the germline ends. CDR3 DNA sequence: TGTGCCAGCAGTCCCTCCCTCCGAGGGTCCGAGCAGTACTTC. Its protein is CASSPSLRGSEQYF.

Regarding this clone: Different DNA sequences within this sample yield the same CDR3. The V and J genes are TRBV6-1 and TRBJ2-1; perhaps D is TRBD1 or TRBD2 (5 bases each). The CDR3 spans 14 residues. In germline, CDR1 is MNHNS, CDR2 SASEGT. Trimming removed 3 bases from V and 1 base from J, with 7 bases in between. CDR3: CASSEGVSYNEQFF. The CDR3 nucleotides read TGTGCCAGCAGTGAGGGGGTGTCCTACAATGAGCAGTTCTTC.

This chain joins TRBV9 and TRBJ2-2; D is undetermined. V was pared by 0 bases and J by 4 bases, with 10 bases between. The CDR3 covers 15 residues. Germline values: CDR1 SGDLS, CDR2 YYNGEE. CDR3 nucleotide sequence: TGTGCCAGCAGCGTAGATGGGATGGGCACCGGGGAGCTGTTTTTT. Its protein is CASSVDGMGTGELFF.